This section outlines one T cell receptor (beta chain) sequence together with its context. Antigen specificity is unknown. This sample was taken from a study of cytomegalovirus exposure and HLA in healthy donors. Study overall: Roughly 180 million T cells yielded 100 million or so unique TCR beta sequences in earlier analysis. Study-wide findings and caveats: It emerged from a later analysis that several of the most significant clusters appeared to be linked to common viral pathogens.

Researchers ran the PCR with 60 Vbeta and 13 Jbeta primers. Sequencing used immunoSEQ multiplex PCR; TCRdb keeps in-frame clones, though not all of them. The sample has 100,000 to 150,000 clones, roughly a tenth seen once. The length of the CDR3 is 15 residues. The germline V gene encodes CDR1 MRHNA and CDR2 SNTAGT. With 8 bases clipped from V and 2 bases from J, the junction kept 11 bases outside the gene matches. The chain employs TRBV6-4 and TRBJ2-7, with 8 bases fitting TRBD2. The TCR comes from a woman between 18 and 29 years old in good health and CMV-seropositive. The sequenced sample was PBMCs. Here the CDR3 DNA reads TGTGCCAGCCCCCGCCGGCGGGAGGCCACCTACGAGCAGTACTTC. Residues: CASPRRREATYEQYF.